Below are 14 T cell receptor beta chains sequenced from a single sample in a study of post-analysis software for immune sequencing data. Unique molecular identifiers had been added to the TCR beta cDNA libraries. TCRdb fed the PCR reads into MiXCR, producing one record per CDR3 protein. The sample contains 160,000 or so distinct CDR3 sequences, around 36% of which appear only once. The sequences come from blood, collected after autologous hematopoietic stem cell transplantation. Receptors were obtained from a girl between 10 and 17 years old with multiple sclerosis.

Written as DNA, the CDR3 is TGTGCCAGCAGCTTATTACAGGGTAGTGATGAGCAGTTCTTC. It codes for CASSLLQGSDEQFF. The chain has TRBV7-6 and TRBJ2-1, with D perhaps matching TRBD1 (6 bases). This CDR3 has 14 amino acids. With 2 bases removed from V and 8 bases from J, the gap between germline ends came to 13 bases. The germline V gene has CDR1 SGHVS and CDR2 FNYEAQ. Filled out from reference TRBV7-6 and TRBJ2-1, the complete variable domain reads GAGVSQSPRYKVTKRGQDVALRCDPISGHVSLYWYRQALGQGPEFLTYFNYEAQQDKSGLPNDRFSAERPEGSISTLTIQRTEQRDSAMYRCASSLLQGSDEQFFGPGTRLTVL.

This clonotype counts as medium-sized (0.01 to 0.1%). This chain links TRBV28 with TRBJ2-7, with D possibly matching TRBD1 (6 bases). CDR1 is MDHEN, CDR2 SYDVKM, per germline. The CDR3 extends over 17 amino acids. V was shortened by 3 bases and J by 0 bases, with 18 bases between the two germline ends. The CDR3 sequence: CASSLEYLGDTSYEQYF. The CDR3 bases are TGTGCCAGCAGTTTGGAATACCTCGGGGACACCTCCTACGAGCAGTACTTC.

The chain couples TRBV18 to TRBJ2-1; D remains ambiguous. V was shortened by 7 bases and J by 0 bases, with 13 bases between the two germline ends. This CDR3 is built from 15 residues. Germline V gene data show CDR1 as KGHSH and CDR2 as LQKENI. CDR3 protein: CASYAGGPSYNEQFF. CDR3 nucleotide sequence: TGTGCCAGCTACGCCGGCGGTCCCTCCTACAATGAGCAGTTCTTC.

To note about this clonotype: The junction departs from the called germline gene at one end, perhaps through a read error. This sequence joins TRBV7-3 and TRBJ1-5; TRBD1 matches 7 bases. Per the germline V gene, CDR1 is SGHTA and CDR2 is FQGTGA. CDR3 length equals 15 residues. The DNA for the CDR3 is TGTGCGAGCAGCAAGGGACAGCGTAGCAATCAGCCCCAGCATTTT. It yields the protein CASSKGQRSNQPQHF.

This clonotype was counted between two and nine times. The gene calls are TRBV20-1 and TRBJ2-1; D not certain. Per germline, CDR1 DFQATT and CDR2 SNEGSKA (reference sequence). There are 16 residues in the CDR3. Trimming pared 2 bases from V and 3 bases from J, leaving 17 bases between. The CDR3 spells CSARTGSSAVYNEQFF. The CDR3 DNA reads TGCAGTGCTAGAACGGGCTCCTCGGCAGTCTACAATGAGCAGTTCTTC.

The gene calls are TRBV9 and TRBJ1-2; 9 nucleotides align to TRBD1. The CDR3 extends over 16 amino acids. Per the germline V gene, CDR1 is SGDLS and CDR2 is YYNGEE. Germline trimming cut 3 bases from V and 3 bases from J; bases unmatched to any gene: 9. The CDR3 sequence: CASSANRDRADYGYTF. CDR3 nucleotide sequence: TGTGCCAGCAGCGCTAACCGGGACAGGGCTGACTATGGCTACACCTTC.

Comment on this clonotype: A junction end diverges from the germline sequence, so it may reflect a read error. For the CDR3, the DNA is TGTGTCAGCAGCCAGACACAGTCGAACACTGAAGCTTTCTTT. The encoded protein is CVSSQTQSNTEAFF. V is TRBV3-1 and J is TRBJ1-1; D gene ambiguous. The germline gives CDR1 LGHDT, CDR2 YNNKEL (reference sequence). The CDR3 sequence is 14 residues long. Full variable domain (rest looked up from reference TRBV3-1 and TRBJ1-1): DTAVSQTPKYLVTQMGNDKSIKCEQNLGHDTMYWYKQDSKKFLKIMFSYNNKELIINETVPNRFSPKSPDKAHLNLHINSLELGDSAVYFCVSSQTQSNTEAFFGQGTRLTVV.

This clonotype was seen repeatedly, ten times or more. V is TRBV28 and J is TRBJ2-2; 9 nucleotides match TRBD1. The germline V gene encodes CDR1 MDHEN and CDR2 SYDVKM. The CDR3 has 16 amino acids. Trimming cost V 2 bases and J 3 bases; bases outside gene matches: 4. CDR3 sequence: CASSLEQGADTGELFF. CDR3 in DNA: TGTGCCAGCAGTTTAGAACAGGGGGCCGACACCGGGGAGCTGTTTTTT.

Many counts were recorded for this clonotype. The chain carries TRBV7-3 and TRBJ1-6; D is undetermined. CDR3 length equals 12 residues. Trimming removed 6 bases from V and 7 bases from J, with 7 bases in between. Germline values: CDR1 SGHTA, CDR2 FQGTGA. The CDR3 sequence: CASRRLNSPLHF. CDR3 DNA: TGTGCCAGCAGGCGTTTGAATTCACCCCTCCACTTT.

This clonotype was recorded a few times. This chain uses TRBV10-3 with TRBJ2-7, with TRBD1 matching over 11 bases. V gave up 6 bases and J gave up 5 bases; unmatched junction bases: 3. Germline lookup yields CDR1 ENHRY and CDR2 SYGVKD. CDR3 size: 13 residues. CDR3 nucleotide sequence: TGTGCCATCAGAACGGGACAGGGGGACGAGCAGTACTTC. As protein: CAIRTGQGDEQYF.

This rearrangement joins TRBV28 to TRBJ2-3, with TRBD2 matching 8 bases. This CDR3 contains 17 residues. The V segment lost 6 bases and the J segment 4 bases; nucleotides outside the gene matches: 15. CDR1 and CDR2 from the germline V gene are MDHEN and SYDVKM. The CDR3 spells CASSFYLAGVEPDTQYF. In nucleotides, the CDR3 is TGTGCCAGCAGCTTTTACCTAGCGGGCGTGGAGCCAGATACGCAGTATTTT. The entire variable domain, with the rest obtained from reference TRBV28 and TRBJ2-3, is as follows: DVKVTQSSRYLVKRTGEKVFLECVQDMDHENMFWYRQDPGLGLRLIYFSYDVKMKEKGDIPEGYSVSREKKERFSLILESASTNQTSMYLCASSFYLAGVEPDTQYFGPGTRLTVL.

This rearrangement joins TRBV5-6 to TRBJ2-1; D is perhaps TRBD2 (6 bases). Trimming cost V 4 bases and J 8 bases, with 13 bases left between them. The CDR3 is made up of 13 amino acids. Per the germline V gene, CDR1 is SGHDT and CDR2 is YYEEEE. Here the CDR3 reads CASSGGYHDEQFF. The DNA of the CDR3 is TGTGCCAGCAGCGGAGGGTACCACGATGAGCAGTTCTTC.

This clonotype was seen a few times. This rearrangement joins TRBV18 to TRBJ1-2; TRBD1 agrees at 7 bases. Germline CDR1 and CDR2: KGHSH and LQKENI. CDR3 size: 14 residues. J lost 4 bases, V lost 4 bases, and 6 bases had no gene match. CDR3 sequence (DNA): TGTGCCAGCTCACGGGACAGTACCTTCTATGGCTACACCTTC. Its translation is CASSRDSTFYGYTF.

The rearrangement joins TRBV7-2 to TRBJ2-5; TRBD1 matches at 11 bases. Per the germline V gene, CDR1 is SGHTA and CDR2 is FQGNSA. V gave up 10 bases and J gave up 4 bases; unmatched junction bases: 5. The CDR3 is made up of 13 amino acids. CDR3 residues: CANGQGARETQYF. The CDR3 DNA reads as TGTGCCAACGGACAGGGGGCTCGAGAGACCCAGTACTTC.